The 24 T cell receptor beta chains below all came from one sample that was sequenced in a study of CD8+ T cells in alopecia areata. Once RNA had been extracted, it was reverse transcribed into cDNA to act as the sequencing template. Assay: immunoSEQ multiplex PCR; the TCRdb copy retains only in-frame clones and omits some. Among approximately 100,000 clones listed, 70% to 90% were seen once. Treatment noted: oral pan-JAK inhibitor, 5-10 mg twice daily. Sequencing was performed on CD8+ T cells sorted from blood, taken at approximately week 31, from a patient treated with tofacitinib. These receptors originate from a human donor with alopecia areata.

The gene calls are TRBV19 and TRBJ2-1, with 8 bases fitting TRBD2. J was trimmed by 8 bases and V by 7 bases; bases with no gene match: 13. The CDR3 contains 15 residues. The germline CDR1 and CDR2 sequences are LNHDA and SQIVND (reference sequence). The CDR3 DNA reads TGTGCCAGTAAGGGACAACCGGGAGGGCTGGATGAGCAGTTCTTC. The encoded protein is CASKGQPGGLDEQFF.

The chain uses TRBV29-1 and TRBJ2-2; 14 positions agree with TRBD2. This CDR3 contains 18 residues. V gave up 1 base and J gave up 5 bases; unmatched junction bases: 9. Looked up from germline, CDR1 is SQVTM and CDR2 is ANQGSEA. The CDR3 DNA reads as TGCAGCGTTGAAGTGGGGGGACTAGCGGGAGTGGAAACCGGGGAGCTGTTTTTT. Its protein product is CSVEVGGLAGVETGELFF.

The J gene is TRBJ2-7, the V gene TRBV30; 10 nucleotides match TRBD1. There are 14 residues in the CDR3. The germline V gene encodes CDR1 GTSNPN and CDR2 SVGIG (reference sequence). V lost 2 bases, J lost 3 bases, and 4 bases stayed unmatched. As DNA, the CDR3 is TGTGCCTGGAGTCCGGGACAGGGGCTCTACGAGCAGTACTTC. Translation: CAWSPGQGLYEQYF.

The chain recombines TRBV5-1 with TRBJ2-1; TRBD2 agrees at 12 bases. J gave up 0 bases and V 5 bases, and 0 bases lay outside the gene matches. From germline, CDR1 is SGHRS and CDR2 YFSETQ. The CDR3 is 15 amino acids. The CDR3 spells CASRTSGSSYNEQFF. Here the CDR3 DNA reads TGCGCCAGCAGGACTAGCGGGAGCTCCTACAATGAGCAGTTCTTC.

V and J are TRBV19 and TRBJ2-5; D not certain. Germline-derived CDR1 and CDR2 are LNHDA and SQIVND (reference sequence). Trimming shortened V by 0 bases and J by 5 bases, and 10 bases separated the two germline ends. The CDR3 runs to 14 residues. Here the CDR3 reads CASSIEGVWETQYF. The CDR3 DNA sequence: TGTGCCAGTAGTATAGAAGGAGTTTGGGAGACCCAGTACTTC.

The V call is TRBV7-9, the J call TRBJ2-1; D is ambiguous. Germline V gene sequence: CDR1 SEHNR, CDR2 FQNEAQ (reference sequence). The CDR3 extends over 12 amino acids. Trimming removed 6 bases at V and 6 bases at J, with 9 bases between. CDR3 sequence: CASSFSVNEQFF. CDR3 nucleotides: TGTGCCAGCAGTTTCAGTGTCAATGAGCAGTTCTTC.

The CDR3, as DNA: TGCAGCGTAACACCGGGACAGGGGGAAGTCGGGGAGCTGTTTTTT. Encoded protein: CSVTPGQGEVGELFF. The rearrangement links TRBV29-1 to TRBJ2-2, with 11 bases that match TRBD1. V was clipped by 6 bases and J by 7 bases; unmatched bases: 10. This CDR3 comprises 15 residues. Germline CDR1 and CDR2: SQVTM and ANQGSEA.

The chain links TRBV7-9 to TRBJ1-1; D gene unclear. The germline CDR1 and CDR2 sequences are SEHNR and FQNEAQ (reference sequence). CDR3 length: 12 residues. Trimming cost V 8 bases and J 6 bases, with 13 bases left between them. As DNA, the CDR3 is TGTGCCAGCTTCAGGCCGGTTCCTGAAGCTTTCTTT. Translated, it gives CASFRPVPEAFF.

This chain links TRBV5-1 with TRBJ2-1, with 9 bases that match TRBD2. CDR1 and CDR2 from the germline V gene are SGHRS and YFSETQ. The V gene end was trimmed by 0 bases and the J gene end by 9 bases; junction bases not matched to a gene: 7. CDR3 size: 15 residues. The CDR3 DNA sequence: TGCGCCAGCAGCTTGGCCGGGACTAGCCTTGGTGAGCAGTTCTTC. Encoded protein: CASSLAGTSLGEQFF. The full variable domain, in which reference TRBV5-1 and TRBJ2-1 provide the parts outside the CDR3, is KAGVTQTPRYLIKTRGQQVTLSCSPISGHRSVSWYQQTPGQGLQFLFEYFSETQRNKGNFPGRFSGRQFSNSRSEMNVSTLELGDSALYLCASSLAGTSLGEQFFGPGTRLTVL.

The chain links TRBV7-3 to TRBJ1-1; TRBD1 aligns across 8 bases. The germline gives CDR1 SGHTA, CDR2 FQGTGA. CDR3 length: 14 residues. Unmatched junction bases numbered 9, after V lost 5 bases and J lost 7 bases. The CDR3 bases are TGTGCCAGCAGCCGTGGACAGGGAAGGGGTGAAGCTTTCTTT. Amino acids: CASSRGQGRGEAFF.

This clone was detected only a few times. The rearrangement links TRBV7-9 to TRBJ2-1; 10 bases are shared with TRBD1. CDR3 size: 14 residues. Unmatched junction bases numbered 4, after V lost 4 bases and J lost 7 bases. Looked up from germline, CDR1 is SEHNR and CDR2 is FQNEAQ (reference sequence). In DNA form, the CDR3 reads TGTGCCAGCAGCTCGGGACAGGGGAGTAATGAGCAGTTCTTC. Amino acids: CASSSGQGSNEQFF.

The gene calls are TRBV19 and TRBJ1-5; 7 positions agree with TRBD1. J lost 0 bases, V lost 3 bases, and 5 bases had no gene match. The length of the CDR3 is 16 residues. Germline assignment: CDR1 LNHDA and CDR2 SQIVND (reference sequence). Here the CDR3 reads CASSMRTGISNQPQHF. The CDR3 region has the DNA TGTGCCAGTAGTATGAGGACAGGAATTAGCAATCAGCCCCAGCATTTT.

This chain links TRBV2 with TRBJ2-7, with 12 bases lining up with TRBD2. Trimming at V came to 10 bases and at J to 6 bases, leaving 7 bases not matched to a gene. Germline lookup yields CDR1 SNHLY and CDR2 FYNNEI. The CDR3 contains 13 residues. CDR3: CATQTSGSAEQYF. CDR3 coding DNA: TGTGCCACCCAGACTAGCGGGAGCGCCGAGCAGTACTTC.

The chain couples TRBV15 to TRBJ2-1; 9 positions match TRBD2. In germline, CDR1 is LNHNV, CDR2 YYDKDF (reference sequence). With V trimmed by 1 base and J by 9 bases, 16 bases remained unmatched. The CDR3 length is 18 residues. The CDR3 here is CATSRGFIRREGPIEQFF. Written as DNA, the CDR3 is TGTGCCACCAGCAGAGGGTTTATTAGGCGGGAGGGCCCTATTGAGCAGTTCTTC.

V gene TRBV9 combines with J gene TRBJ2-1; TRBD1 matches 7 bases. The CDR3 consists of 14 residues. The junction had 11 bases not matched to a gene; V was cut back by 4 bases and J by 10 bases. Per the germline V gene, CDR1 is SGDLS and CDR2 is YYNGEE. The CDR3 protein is CASSPKAQGTEQFF. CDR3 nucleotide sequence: TGTGCCAGCAGCCCTAAAGCACAGGGGACGGAGCAGTTCTTC.

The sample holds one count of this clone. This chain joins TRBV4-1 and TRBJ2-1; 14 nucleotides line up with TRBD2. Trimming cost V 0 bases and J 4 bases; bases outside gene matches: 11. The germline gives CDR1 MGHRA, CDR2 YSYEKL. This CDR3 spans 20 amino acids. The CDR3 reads CASSQEFGSGTSGRYNEQFF. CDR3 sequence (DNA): TGCGCCAGCAGCCAAGAATTCGGCTCCGGGACTAGCGGGAGATACAATGAGCAGTTCTTC.

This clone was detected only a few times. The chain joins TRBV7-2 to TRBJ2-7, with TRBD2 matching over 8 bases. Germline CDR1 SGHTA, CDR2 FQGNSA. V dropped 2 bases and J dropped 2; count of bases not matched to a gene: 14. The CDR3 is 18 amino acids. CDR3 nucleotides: TGTGCCAGCAGCTTATGGGTCGAGGAACTAGCGGTTACCTACGAGCAGTACTTC. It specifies CASSLWVEELAVTYEQYF.

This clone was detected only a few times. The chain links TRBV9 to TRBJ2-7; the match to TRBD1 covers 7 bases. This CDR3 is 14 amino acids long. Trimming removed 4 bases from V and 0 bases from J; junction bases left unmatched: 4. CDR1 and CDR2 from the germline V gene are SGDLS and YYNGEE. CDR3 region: CASSTWDSSYEQYF. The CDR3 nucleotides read TGTGCCAGCAGCACCTGGGACAGCTCCTACGAGCAGTACTTC.

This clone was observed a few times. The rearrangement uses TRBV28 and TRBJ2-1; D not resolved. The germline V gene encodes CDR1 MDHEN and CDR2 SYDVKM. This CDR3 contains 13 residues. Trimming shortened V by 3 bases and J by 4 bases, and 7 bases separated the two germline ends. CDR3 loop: CASSFQAYNEQFF. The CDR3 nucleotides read TGTGCCAGCAGTTTCCAGGCGTACAATGAGCAGTTCTTC.

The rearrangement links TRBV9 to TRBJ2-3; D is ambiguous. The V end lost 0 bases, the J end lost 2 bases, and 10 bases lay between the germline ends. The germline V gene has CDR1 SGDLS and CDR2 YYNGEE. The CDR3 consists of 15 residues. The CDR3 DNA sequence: TGTGCCAGCAGCGTAGTTGGCGGATCCACAGATACGCAGTATTTT. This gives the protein CASSVVGGSTDTQYF.

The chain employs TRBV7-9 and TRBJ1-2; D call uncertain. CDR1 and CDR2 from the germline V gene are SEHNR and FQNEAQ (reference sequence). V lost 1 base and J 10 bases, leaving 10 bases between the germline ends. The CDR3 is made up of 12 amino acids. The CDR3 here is CASSLGPEAYTF. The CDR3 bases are TGTGCCAGCAGCTTAGGGCCAGAGGCCTACACCTTC. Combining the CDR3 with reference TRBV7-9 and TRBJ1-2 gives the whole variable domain DTGVSQNPRHKITKRGQNVTFRCDPISEHNRLYWYRQTLGQGPEFLTYFQNEAQLEKSRLLSDRFSAERPKGSFSTLEIQRTEQGDSAMYLCASSLGPEAYTFGSGTRLTVV.

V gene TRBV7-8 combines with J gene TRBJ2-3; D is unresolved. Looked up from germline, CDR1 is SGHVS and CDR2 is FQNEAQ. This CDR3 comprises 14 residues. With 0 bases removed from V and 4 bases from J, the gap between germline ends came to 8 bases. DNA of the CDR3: TGTGCCAGCAGCTTAGCCAGTCGGGCAGATACGCAGTATTTT. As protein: CASSLASRADTQYF.

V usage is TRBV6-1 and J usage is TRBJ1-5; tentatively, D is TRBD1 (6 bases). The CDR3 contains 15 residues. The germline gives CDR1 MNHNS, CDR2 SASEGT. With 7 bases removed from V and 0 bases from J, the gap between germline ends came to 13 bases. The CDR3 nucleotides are TGTGCCAGCATCCTTAGGGACATTAGCAATCAGCCCCAGCATTTT. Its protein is CASILRDISNQPQHF.

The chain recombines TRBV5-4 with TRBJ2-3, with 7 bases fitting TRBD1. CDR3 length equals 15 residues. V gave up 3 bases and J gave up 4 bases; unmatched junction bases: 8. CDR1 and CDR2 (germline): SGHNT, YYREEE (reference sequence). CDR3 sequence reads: CASSSGITGADTQYF. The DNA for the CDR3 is TGTGCCAGCAGCTCCGGGATCACAGGGGCAGATACGCAGTATTTT.